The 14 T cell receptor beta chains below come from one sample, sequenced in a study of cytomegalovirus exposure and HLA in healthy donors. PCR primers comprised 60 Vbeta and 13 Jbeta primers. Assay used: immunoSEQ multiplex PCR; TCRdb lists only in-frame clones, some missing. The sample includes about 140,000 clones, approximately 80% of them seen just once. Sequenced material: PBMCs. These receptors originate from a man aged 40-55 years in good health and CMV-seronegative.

As DNA, the CDR3 is TGTGCCAGCAGCGGCATGGCACTAGCGCTAGATACGCAGTATTTT. It translates to CASSGMALALDTQYF. This rearrangement joins TRBV7-2 to TRBJ2-3; 7 bases match TRBD2. After removal of 5 bases from V and 5 bases from J, the junction contained 10 bases not matched to a gene. Per the germline V gene, CDR1 is SGHTA and CDR2 is FQGNSA. The CDR3 has 15 amino acids.

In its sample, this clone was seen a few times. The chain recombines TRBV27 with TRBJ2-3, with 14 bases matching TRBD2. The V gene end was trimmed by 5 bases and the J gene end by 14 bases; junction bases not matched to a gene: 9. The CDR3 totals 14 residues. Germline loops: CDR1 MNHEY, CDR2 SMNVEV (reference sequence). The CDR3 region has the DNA TGTGCCAGCAGTCCGAGGACTAGCGGGGGGTACTGGTATTTT. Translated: CASSPRTSGGYWYF.

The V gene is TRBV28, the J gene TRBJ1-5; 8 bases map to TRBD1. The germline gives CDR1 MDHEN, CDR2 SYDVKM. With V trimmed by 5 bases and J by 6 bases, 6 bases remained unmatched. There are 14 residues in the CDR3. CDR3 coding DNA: TGTGCCAGCAGTACCTCAACAGGGGGTCAGCCCCAGCATTTT. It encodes CASSTSTGGQPQHF. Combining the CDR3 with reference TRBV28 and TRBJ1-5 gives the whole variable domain DVKVTQSSRYLVKRTGEKVFLECVQDMDHENMFWYRQDPGLGLRLIYFSYDVKMKEKGDIPEGYSVSREKKERFSLILESASTNQTSMYLCASSTSTGGQPQHFGDGTRLSIL.

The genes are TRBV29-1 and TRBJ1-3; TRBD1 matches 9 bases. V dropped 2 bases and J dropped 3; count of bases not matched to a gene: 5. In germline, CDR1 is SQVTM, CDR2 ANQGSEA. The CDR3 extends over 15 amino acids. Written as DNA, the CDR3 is TGCAGCGTTGAATGGGGACAGGGCGGTGGAAACACCATATATTTT. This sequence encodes CSVEWGQGGGNTIYF.

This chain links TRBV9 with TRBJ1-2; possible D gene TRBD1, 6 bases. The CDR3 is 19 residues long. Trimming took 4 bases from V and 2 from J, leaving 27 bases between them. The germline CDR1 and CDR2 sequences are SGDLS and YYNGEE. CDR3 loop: CASSHFRNRDQTSNYGYTF. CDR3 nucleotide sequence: TGTGCCAGCAGCCATTTTAGAAACAGGGACCAAACATCGAACTATGGCTACACCTTC. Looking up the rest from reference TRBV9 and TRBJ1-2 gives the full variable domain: DSGVTQTPKHLITATGQRVTLRCSPRSGDLSVYWYQQSLDQGLQFLIQYYNGEERAKGNILERFSAQQFPDLHSELNLSSLELGDSALYFCASSHFRNRDQTSNYGYTFGSGTRLTVV.

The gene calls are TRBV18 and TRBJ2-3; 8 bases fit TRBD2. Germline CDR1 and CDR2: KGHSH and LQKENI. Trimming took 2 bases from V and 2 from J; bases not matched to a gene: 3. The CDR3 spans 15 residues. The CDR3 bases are TGTGCCAGCTCACCAGCGGGGGGCTACACAGATACGCAGTATTTT. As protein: CASSPAGGYTDTQYF. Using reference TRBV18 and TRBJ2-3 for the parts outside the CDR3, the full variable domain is NAGVMQNPRHLVRRRGQEARLRCSPMKGHSHVYWYRQLPEEGLKFMVYLQKENIIDESGMPKERFSAEFPKEGPSILRIQQVVRGDSAAYFCASSPAGGYTDTQYFGPGTRLTVL.

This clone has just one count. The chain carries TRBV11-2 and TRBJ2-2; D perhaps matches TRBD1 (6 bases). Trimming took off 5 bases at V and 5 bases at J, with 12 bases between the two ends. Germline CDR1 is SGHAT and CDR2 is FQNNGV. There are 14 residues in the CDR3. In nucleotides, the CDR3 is TGTGCCAGCAGCCGACAGGTTGGAACCGGGGAGCTGTTTTTT. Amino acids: CASSRQVGTGELFF.

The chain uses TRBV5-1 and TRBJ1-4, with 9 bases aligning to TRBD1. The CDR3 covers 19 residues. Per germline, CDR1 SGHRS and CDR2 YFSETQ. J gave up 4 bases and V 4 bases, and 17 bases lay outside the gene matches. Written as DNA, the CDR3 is TGCGCCAGCAGCCTAGGCCGGGGACAGGGACAGGTCTTTAATGAAAAACTGTTTTTT. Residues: CASSLGRGQGQVFNEKLFF.

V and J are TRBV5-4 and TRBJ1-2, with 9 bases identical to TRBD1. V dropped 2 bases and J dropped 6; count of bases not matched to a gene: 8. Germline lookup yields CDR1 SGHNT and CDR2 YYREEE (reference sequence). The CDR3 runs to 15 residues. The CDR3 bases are TGTGCCAGCAGCTTAGGGGGACAGGGTAAGGATGGCTACACCTTC. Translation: CASSLGGQGKDGYTF.

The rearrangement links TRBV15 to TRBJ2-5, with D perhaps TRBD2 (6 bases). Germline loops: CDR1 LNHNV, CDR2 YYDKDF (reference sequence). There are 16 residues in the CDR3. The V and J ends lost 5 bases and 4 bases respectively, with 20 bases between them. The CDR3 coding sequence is TGTGCCACCAGCTTAATAGGGACTGCCGGGGGAGAGACCCAGTACTTC. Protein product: CATSLIGTAGGETQYF.

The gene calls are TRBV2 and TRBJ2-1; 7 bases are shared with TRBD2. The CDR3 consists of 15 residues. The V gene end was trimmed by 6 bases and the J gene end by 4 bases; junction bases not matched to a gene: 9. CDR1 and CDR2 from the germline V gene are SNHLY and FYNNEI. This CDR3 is CASRREVAGYNEQFF. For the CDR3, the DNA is TGTGCCAGCAGAAGAGAGGTAGCGGGTTACAATGAGCAGTTCTTC.

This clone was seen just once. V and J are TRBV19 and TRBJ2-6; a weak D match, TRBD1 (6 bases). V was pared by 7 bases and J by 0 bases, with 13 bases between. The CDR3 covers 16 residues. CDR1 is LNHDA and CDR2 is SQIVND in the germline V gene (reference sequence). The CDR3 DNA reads TGTGCCAGTACGGCAGGGGCCATCTCTGGGGCCAACGTCCTGACTTTC. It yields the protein CASTAGAISGANVLTF. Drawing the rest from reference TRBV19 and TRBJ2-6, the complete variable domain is DGGITQSPKYLFRKEGQNVTLSCEQNLNHDAMYWYRQDPGQGLRLIYYSQIVNDFQKGDIAEGYSVSREKKESFPLTVTSAQKNPTAFYLCASTAGAISGANVLTFGAGSRLTVL.

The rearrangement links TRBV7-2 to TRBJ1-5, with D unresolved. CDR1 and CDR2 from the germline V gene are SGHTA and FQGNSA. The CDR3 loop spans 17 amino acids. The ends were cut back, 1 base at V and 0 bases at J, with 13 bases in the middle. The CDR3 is CASSLGPGRHSNQPQHF. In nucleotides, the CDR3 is TGTGCCAGCAGCTTAGGGCCGGGGAGGCATAGCAATCAGCCCCAGCATTTT.

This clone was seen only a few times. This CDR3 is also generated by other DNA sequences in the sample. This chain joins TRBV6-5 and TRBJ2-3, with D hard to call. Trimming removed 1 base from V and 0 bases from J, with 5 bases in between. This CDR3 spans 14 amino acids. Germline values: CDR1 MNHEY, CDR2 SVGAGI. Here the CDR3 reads CASSYLSSTDTQYF. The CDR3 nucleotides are TGTGCCAGCAGTTACTTATCTAGCACAGATACGCAGTATTTT.